The sequence of this TCR beta chain was determined in a study of blood T cells in healthy people across ages. In this sample, this clonotype turned up a few times. Aged about 6 to 95, donors were systemically healthy Caucasians from Russia. For every donor, a draw yielded approximately 9.9 milliliters of peripheral blood. Primed by a sample-barcoded 5' primer and a J-beta primer mix, a second PCR proceeded for roughly 7 to 12 cycles. Tagging of each cDNA molecule was performed by a template-switch adaptor with 12 random nucleotides. TCRdb reanalysed the 5' RACE reads using MiXCR and keeps one entry per CDR3 protein. The table shows over 1,500,000 distinct CDR3 sequences, with roughly 52% occurring only once. This CDR3 contains 15 residues. V gave up 0 bases and J gave up 6 bases, with 13 bases separating them. Germline V gives CDR1 LGHNA, CDR2 YSLEER.

The clonotype was recovered from a woman between 40 and 55 years old in good health. The V call is TRBV4-3, the J call TRBJ2-3; D might be TRBD2 (5 bases). The specimen sequenced was blood. The CDR3 is CASSQDSGWRDTQYF. The CDR3 bases are TGCGCCAGCAGCCAAGATTCGGGATGGAGGGATACGCAGTATTTT.